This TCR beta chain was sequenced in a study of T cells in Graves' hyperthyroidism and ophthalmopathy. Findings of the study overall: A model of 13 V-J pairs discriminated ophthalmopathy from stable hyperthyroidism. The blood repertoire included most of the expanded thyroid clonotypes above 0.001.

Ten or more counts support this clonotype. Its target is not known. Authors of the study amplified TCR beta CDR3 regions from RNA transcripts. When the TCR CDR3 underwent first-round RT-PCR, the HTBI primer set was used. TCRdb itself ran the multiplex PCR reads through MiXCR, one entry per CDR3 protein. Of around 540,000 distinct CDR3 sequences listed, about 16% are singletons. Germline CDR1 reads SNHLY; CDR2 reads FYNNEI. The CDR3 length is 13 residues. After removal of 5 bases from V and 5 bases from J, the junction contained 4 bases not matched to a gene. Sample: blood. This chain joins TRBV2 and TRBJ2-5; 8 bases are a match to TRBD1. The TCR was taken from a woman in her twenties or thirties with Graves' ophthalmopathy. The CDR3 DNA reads TGTGCCAGCAGTTCAGGGGGCCTGGAGACCCAGTACTTC. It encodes CASSSGGLETQYF.